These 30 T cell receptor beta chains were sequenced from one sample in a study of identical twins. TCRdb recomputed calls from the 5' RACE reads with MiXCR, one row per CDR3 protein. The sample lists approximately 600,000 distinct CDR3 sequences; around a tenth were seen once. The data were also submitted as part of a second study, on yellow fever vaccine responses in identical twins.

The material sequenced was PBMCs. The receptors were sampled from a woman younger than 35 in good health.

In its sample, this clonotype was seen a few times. The CDR3 DNA reads as TGTGCCACCAGTGTTACGGGGCCGGGTAATGAGCAGTTCTTC. Residues: CATSVTGPGNEQFF. This sequence joins TRBV24-1 and TRBJ2-1, with D possibly called TRBD1 or TRBD2 (5 bases each). Deletions cut 5 bases from V and 7 bases from J, with 14 bases between. The V gene's germline CDR1 is KGHDR and CDR2 SFDVKD. The CDR3 totals 14 residues.

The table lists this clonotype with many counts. CDR3 nucleotide sequence: TGTGCCAGCAGTTGGGCTAGCGGAAACACCGGGGAGCTGTTTTTT. This encodes CASSWASGNTGELFF. The V call is TRBV6-5, the J call TRBJ2-2, with TRBD2 identical over 7 bases. J lost 2 bases, V lost 4 bases, and 4 bases had no gene match. The CDR3 spans 15 residues. Germline V gene sequence: CDR1 MNHEY, CDR2 SVGAGI.

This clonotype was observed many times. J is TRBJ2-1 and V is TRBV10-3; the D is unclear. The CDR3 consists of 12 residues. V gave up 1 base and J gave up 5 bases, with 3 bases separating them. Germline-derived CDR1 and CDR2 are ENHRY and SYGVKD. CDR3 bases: TGTGCCATCAGTGAGTGGGACAATGAGCAGTTCTTC. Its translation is CAISEWDNEQFF.

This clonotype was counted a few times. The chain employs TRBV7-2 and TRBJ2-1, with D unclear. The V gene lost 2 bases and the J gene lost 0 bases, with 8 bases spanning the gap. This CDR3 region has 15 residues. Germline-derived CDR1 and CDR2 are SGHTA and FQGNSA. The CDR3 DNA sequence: TGTGCCAGCAGCTTATCCCATAACTCCTACAATGAGCAGTTCTTC. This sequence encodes CASSLSHNSYNEQFF.

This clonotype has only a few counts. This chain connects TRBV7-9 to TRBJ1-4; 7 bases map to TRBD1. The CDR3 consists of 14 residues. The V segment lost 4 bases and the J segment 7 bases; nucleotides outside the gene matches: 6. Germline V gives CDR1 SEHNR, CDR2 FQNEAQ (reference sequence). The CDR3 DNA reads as TGTGCCAGCAGCTCAAGGGGGCTGAGTGAAAAACTGTTTTTT. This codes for CASSSRGLSEKLFF.

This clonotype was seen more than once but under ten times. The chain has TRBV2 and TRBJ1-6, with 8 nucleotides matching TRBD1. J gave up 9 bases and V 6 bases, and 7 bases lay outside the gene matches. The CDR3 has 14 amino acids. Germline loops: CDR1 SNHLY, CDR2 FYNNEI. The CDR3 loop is CASRLTGEGSPLHF. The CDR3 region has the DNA TGTGCCAGCAGACTGACAGGGGAGGGTTCACCCCTCCACTTT.

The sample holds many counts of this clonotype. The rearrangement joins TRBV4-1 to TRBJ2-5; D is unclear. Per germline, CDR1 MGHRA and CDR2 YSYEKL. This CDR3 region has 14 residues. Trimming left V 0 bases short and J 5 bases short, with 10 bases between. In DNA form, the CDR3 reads TGCGCCAGCAGCCAAGATTCCATGCGGGAGACCCAGTACTTC. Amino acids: CASSQDSMRETQYF.

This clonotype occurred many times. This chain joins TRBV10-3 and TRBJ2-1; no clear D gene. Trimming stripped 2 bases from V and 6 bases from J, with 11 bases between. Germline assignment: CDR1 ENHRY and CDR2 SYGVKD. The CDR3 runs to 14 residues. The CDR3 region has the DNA TGTGCCATCAGTGAGCCGAGTGTTGGCAATGAGCAGTTCTTC. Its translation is CAISEPSVGNEQFF.

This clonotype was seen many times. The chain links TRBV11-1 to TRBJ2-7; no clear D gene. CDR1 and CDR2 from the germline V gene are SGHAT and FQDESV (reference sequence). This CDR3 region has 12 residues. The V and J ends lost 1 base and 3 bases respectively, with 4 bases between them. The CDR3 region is CASSLEDYEQYF. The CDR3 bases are TGTGCCAGCAGCTTAGAAGACTACGAGCAGTACTTC. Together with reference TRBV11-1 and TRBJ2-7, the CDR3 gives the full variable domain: EAEVAQSPRYKITEKSQAVAFWCDPISGHATLYWYRQILGQGPELLVQFQDESVVDDSQLPKDRFSAERLKGVDSTLKIQPAELGDSAMYLCASSLEDYEQYFGPGTRLTVT.

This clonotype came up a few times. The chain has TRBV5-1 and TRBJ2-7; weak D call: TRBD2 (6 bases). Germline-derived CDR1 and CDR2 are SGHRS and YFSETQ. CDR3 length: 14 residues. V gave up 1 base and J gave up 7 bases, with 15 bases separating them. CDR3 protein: CASSLTAGSGEQYF. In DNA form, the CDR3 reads TGCGCCAGCAGCTTGACCGCGGGGAGTGGTGAGCAGTACTTC.

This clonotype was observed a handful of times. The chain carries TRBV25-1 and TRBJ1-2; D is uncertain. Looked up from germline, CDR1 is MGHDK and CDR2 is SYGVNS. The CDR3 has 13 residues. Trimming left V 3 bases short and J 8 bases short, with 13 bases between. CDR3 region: CASSDYAGRGYTF. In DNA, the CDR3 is TGTGCCAGCAGTGATTACGCAGGCCGCGGCTACACCTTC.

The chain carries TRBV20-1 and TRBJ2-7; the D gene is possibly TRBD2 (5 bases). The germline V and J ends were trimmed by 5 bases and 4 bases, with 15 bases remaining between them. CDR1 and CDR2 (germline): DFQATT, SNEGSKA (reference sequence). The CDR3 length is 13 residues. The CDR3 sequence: CSAPSGPEYEQYF. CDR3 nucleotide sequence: TGCAGTGCTCCGAGCGGTCCCGAGTACGAGCAGTACTTC.

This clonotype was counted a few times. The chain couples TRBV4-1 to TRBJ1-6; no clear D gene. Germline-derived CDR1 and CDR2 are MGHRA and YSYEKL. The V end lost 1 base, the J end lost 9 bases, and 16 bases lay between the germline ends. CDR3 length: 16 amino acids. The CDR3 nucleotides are TGCGCCAGCAGCCAAGTGATCTCTGGGGAATTTTCACCCCTCCACTTT. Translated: CASSQVISGEFSPLHF.

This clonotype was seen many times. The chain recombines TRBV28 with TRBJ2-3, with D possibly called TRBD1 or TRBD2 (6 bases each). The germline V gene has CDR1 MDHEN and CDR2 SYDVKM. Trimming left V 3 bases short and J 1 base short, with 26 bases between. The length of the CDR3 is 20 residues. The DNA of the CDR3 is TGTGCCAGCAGTTTCCGTGTTGGAAAGAGGAGAGGGGGGCGCACAGATACGCAGTATTTT. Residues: CASSFRVGKRRGGRTDTQYF.

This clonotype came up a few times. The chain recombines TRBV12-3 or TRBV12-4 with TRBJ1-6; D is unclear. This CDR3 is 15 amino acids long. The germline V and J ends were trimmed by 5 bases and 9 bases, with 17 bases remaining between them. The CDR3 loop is CASSPDPGNSSPLHF. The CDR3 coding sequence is TGTGCCAGCAGTCCCGACCCTGGTAATAGTTCACCCCTCCACTTT.

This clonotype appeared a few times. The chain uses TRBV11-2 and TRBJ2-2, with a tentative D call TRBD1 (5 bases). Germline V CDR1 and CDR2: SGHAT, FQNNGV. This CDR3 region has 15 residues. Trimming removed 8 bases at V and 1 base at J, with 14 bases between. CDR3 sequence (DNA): TGTGCCAGCCTAGGGTCAGGGCAGAACACCGGGGAGCTGTTTTTT. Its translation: CASLGSGQNTGELFF.

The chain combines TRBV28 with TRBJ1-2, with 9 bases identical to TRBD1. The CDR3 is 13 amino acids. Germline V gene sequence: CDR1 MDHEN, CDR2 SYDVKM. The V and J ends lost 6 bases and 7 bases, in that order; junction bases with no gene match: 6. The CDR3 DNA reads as TGTGCCAGCAGGTTAGGGACAGGGCTTGGCTACACCTTC. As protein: CASRLGTGLGYTF.

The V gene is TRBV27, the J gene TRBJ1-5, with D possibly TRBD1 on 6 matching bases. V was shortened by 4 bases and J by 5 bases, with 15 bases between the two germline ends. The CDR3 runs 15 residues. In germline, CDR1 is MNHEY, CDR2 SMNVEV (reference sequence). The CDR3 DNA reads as TGTGCCAGCAGTTATACAGGGAAAGGACATCAGCCCCAGCATTTT. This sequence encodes CASSYTGKGHQPQHF.

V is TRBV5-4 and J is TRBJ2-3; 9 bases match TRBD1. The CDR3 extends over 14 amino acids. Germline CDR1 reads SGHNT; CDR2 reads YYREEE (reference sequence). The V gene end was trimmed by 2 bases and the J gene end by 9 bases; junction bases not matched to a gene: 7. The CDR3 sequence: CASSLQGALGTQYF. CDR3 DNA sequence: TGTGCCAGCAGCTTACAGGGGGCTTTGGGAACGCAGTATTTT.

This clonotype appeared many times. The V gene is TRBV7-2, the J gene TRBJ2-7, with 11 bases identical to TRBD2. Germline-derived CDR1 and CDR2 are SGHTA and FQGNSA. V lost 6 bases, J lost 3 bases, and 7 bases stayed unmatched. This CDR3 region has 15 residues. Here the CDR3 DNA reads TGTGCCAGCAGGCCAACTAGCGGGAGAATCTACGAGCAGTACTTC. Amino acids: CASRPTSGRIYEQYF.

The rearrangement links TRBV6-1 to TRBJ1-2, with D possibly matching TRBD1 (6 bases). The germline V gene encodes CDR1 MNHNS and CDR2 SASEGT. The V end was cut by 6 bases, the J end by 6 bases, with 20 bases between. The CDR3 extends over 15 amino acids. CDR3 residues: CASSHKAGAGDGYTF. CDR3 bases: TGTGCCAGCAGCCACAAGGCCGGGGCAGGGGATGGCTACACCTTC.

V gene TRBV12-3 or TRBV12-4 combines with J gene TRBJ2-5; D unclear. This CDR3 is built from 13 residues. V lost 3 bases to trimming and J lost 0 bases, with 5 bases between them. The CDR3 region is CASSFWNQETQYF. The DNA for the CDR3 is TGTGCCAGCAGTTTTTGGAACCAAGAGACCCAGTACTTC.

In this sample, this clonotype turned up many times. CDR3 coding DNA: TGTGCCAGCAGTTTACCACGGACAGAAGAGACCCAGTACTTC. It translates to CASSLPRTEETQYF. This chain links TRBV12-3 or TRBV12-4 with TRBJ2-5; possibly TRBD1 for D (6 bases). CDR3 length equals 14 residues. V dropped 2 bases and J dropped 3 bases, with 10 bases sitting between them.

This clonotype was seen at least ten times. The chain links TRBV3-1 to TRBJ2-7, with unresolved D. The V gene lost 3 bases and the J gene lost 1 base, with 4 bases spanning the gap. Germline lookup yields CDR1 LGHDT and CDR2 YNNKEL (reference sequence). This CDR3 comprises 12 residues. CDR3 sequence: CASSQRSYEQYF. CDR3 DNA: TGTGCCAGCAGCCAGCGATCCTACGAGCAGTACTTC.

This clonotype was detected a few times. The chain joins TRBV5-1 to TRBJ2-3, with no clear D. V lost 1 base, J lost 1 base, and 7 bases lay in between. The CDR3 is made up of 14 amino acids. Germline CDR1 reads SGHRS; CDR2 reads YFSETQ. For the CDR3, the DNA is TGCGCCAGCAGCTTGCCTCTGGGCACAGATACGCAGTATTTT. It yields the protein CASSLPLGTDTQYF.

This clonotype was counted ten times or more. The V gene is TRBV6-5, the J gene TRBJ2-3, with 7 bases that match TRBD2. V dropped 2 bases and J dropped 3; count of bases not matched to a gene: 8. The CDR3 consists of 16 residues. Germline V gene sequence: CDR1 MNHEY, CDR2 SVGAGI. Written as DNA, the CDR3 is TGTGCCAGCAGTTACGGGGGGGGGGTTGGGACAGATACGCAGTATTTT. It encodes CASSYGGGVGTDTQYF.

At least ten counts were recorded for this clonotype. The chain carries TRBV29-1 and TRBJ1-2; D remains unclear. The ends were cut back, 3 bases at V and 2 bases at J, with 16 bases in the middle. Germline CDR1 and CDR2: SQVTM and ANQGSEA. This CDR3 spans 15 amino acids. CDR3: CSVEASLNGNYGYTF. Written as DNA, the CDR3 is TGCAGCGTTGAGGCTTCGTTGAACGGCAACTATGGCTACACCTTC.

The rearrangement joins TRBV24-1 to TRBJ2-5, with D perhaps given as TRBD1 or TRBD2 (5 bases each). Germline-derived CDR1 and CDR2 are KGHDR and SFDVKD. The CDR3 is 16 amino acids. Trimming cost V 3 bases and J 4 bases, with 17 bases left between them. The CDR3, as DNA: TGTGCCACCAGTGATGAAACCGGGACCCCTCGAGAGACCCAGTACTTC. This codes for CATSDETGTPRETQYF.

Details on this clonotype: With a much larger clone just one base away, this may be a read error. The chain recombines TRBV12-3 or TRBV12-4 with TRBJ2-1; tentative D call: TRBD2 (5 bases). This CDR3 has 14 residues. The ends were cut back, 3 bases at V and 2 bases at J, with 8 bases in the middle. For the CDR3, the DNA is TGTGCCAGCAGTTTCGGGGTGACCTACAATGAGCAGTTCTTC. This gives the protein CASSFGVTYNEQFF.

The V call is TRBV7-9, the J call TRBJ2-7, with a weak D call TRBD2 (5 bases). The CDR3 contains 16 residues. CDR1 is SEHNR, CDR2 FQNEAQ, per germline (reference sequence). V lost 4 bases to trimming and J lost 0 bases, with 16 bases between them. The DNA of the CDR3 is TGTGCCAGCAGCTCCCCGGCCCGGGGAGTCTCCTACGAGCAGTACTTC. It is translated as CASSSPARGVSYEQYF.